The rows below give T cell receptor beta chains drawn from one sample of a study of tumor-infiltrating lymphocytes in primary liver carcinoma. Each CDR3 protein is one row after TCRdb ran MiXCR on the multiplex PCR reads. The sample has 300,000 to 400,000 distinct CDR3 sequences, 65% seen once; the top ten hold about 6%. The sample was peripheral blood. All receptors come from a man aged 40-50 years with primary liver carcinoma and hepatitis B virus infection. Each CDR3 is given with its conserved first and last residue. Each record gives: clone size, V gene, J gene, D gene, CDR3 length, CDR3 protein, CDR3 DNA. A D gene is named only where the DNA matches it firmly. Clone size is shown for a subset of rows, as once, few, many or a class of expanded clone.

>.|TRBV7-8|TRBJ1-2|TRBD1|15
CARSGFQGDLYGYTF
TGTGCCCGCAGCGGATTTCAGGGGGACCTCTATGGCTACACCTTC
>.|TRBV5-1|TRBJ2-1|TRBD2|15
CASSLSSSGHNEQFF
TGCGCCAGCAGCTTGTCGTCTAGCGGACACAATGAGCAGTTCTTC
>once|TRBV11-2|TRBJ2-1|TRBD2|16
CASISVAGGNYNEQFF
TGTGCCAGCATTAGCGTCGCGGGAGGGAATTACAATGAGCAGTTCTTC
>.|TRBV5-1|TRBJ2-3|.|13
CASSPQGTDMQYF
TGCGCCAGCAGCCCCCAGGGCACAGATATGCAGTATTTT
>few|TRBV28|TRBJ1-4|.|13
CASSPSFNEKLFF
TGTGCCAGCAGTCCCTCCTTCAATGAAAAACTGTTTTTT
>.|TRBV25-1|TRBJ2-1|TRBD2|18
CASSERKSLAGVGNEQFF
TGTGCCAGCAGTGAACGGAAATCTCTAGCGGGAGTGGGCAATGAGCAGTTCTTC
>.|TRBV12-3/TRBV12-4|TRBJ2-3|TRBD2|15
CASSLPGGITDTQYF
TGTGCCAGCAGTTTACCGGGAGGGATCACAGATACGCAGTATTTT
>.|TRBV5-1|TRBJ2-7|.|14
CASSTDKGSHEQYF
TGCGCCAGCAGTACCGACAAGGGGTCCCACGAGCAGTACTTC
>.|TRBV11-1|TRBJ2-1|TRBD2|19
CASSFTLYASGRAGYEQFF
TGTGCCAGCAGCTTTACCCTTTATGCTAGCGGGAGGGCCGGGTATGAGCAGTTCTTC
>few|TRBV5-6|TRBJ2-7|.|13
CASSRGLSYEQYF
TGTGCCAGCAGCCGGGGACTGTCCTACGAGCAGTACTTC
>.|TRBV6-2/TRBV6-3|TRBJ2-4|.|12
CTSNGPGNIQYF
TGTACCAGCAATGGGCCGGGGAACATTCAGTACTTC
>many|TRBV6-5|TRBJ2-7|TRBD2|16
CASSYRGGLAVYEQYF
TGTGCCAGCAGTTACCGCGGAGGACTAGCGGTCTACGAGCAGTACTTC
>.|TRBV11-2|TRBJ1-6|.|17
CASSLRPPLQDNSPLHF
TGTGCCAGCAGCTTAAGGCCCCCCCTACAGGATAATTCGCCCCTCCACTTT
>.|TRBV6-5|TRBJ2-7|TRBD1|15
CASKTGTGLSYEQYF
TGTGCCAGCAAAACCGGGACAGGGTTATCCTACGAGCAGTACTTC